This T cell receptor (beta chain) was documented in a study of T cell repertoires in cytomegalovirus infection. Whole-study results and caveats: Adding up the frequency of public TCR beta families identified people who carried CMV plus the relevant HLA.

This clonotype was observed many times. Its antigen is undetermined. TCRdb re-called the reads with MiXCR, one entry per CDR3 protein. The repertoire holds roughly 720,000 distinct CDR3 sequences, with 35% as singletons. V lost 6 bases, J lost 3 bases, and 8 bases stayed unmatched. This CDR3 comprises 15 residues. In germline, CDR1 is SGHTA, CDR2 FQGNSA. The rearrangement joins TRBV7-2 to TRBJ2-4, with 7 bases lining up with TRBD1. Sequenced: PBMCs. This receptor was taken from a human donor in good health (CMV status not recorded). Some clones in this sample may be carry-over from other donors' samples. CDR3 sequence (DNA): TGTGCCAGCAGTCGCGACAGGGTTGTCAAAAACATTCAGTACTTC. Translating gives CASSRDRVVKNIQYF.